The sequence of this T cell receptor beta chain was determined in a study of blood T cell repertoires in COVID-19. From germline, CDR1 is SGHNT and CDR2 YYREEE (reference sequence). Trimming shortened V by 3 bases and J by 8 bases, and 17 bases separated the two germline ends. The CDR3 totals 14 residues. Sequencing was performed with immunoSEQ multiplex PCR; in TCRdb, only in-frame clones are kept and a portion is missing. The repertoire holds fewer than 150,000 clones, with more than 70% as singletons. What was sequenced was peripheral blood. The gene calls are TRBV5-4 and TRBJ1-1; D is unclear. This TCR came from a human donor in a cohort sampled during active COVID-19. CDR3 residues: CASSWAGGVREAFF. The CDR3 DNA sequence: TGTGCCAGCAGCTGGGCGGGAGGTGTTCGGGAAGCTTTCTTT.